Sequencing of this T cell receptor (beta chain) was carried out in a study of T cells in Graves' hyperthyroidism and ophthalmopathy. RNA transcripts were the template for amplifying TCR beta CDR3 regions. An initial round of RT-PCR targeting the TCR CDR3 relied on the HTBI primer set. MiXCR was run by TCRdb on the multiplex PCR reads, yielding one entry per CDR3 protein. The sample consists of about 640,000 distinct CDR3 sequences, roughly 20% of them appearing once. Germline assignment: CDR1 DFQATT and CDR2 SNEGSKA (reference sequence). With 1 base removed from V and 5 bases from J, the gap between germline ends came to 15 bases. The CDR3 totals 14 residues. This clonotype was counted ten times or more.

The TCR was taken from a man aged 30 to 39 with Graves' ophthalmopathy. The material sequenced was blood. The rearrangement joins TRBV20-1 to TRBJ2-7, with D perhaps matching TRBD1 (6 bases). The CDR3 bases are TGCAGTGCTAGAGCGGCTACAGGGCCCGACGAGCAGTACTTC. Residues: CSARAATGPDEQYF.